The clone carrying this T cell receptor delta chain was seen a handful of times. The data originate from a study of gamma-delta chains in newborns, infants, children. TCRdb re-called the reads using CATT. Among about 3,800 delta-chain clones listed, roughly 3.9% were seen once. Germline lookup yields CDR1 GEAIGNYY and CDR2 EKD. The trim removed 2 bases at V and 3 bases at J, leaving 14 bases unmatched. The CDR3 runs to 19 residues. This rearrangement joins TRDV2 to TRDJ1; 13 positions match TRDD3. The TCR originated in a child who was a newborn, infant or young child, either healthy, febrile or measles-vaccinated (not recorded which). Source material: blood. The CDR3 loop is CACDILVDRTGGYADKLIF. In DNA form, the CDR3 reads TGTGCCTGTGACATACTCGTCGACCGTACTGGGGGATACGCCGATAAACTCATCTTT.